This T cell receptor beta chain was sequenced in a study of T cells expressing NK-cell markers. Turning to the study itself: Underlying the TCR beta repertoires were sorted CD3+CD56+NKG2C+, CD3+CD56+NKG2C- and CD3+CD56-NKG2C+ T cells. Eight donors were sequenced, seven testing HCMV-seropositive and one testing seronegative. Study results and limitations: Certain NKG2C+ T cell clones were expanded, and their HCMV specificity remained unclear. In about 6 donors, dominant CD3+CD56+NKG2C+ clonotypes ranked among the top 10 CD8+ clonotypes.

Per germline, CDR1 SGHNT and CDR2 YYREEE (reference sequence). The CDR3 covers 15 residues. Regarding this clonotype: Its antigen remains unknown.

TCRdb re-called the 5' RACE reads, yielding one record per CDR3 amino acid sequence without DNA. The sample is made up of over 250,000 distinct CDR3 sequences, and the top ten hold roughly 4.2% of it. The specimen sequenced was blood T cells: a sorted CD56 or NKG2C T cell subset, CD4+ or CD8+ T cells, or bulk PBMC T cells (not recorded which). The rearrangement uses TRBV5-4 and TRBJ2-1; TCRdb designates TRBD1, a call that cannot be tested without DNA. The TCR was taken from a woman aged 18 to 75 in good health. CDR3 loop: CASSFGGSRDNEQFF. Complete variable domain (other parts from reference TRBV5-4 and TRBJ2-1): ETGVTQSPTHLIKTRGQQVTLRCSSQSGHNTVSWYQQALGQGPQFIFQYYREEENGRGNFPPRFSGLQFPNYSSELNVNALELDDSALYLCASSFGGSRDNEQFFGPGTRLTVL.